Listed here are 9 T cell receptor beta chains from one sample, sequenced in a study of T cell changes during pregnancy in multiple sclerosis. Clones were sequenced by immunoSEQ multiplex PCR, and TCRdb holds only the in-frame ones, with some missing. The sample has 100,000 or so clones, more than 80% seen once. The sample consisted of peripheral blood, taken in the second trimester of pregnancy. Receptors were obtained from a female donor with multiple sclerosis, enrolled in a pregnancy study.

The CDR3 protein is CASGGLAGDTQYF. In DNA form, the CDR3 reads TGTGCCAGCGGGGGACTAGCGGGAGATACGCAGTATTTT. The chain links TRBV27 to TRBJ2-3; 12 bases align to TRBD2. After removal of 8 bases from V and 5 bases from J, the junction contained 2 bases not matched to a gene. The germline V gene has CDR1 MNHEY and CDR2 SMNVEV (reference sequence). The CDR3 spans 13 residues.

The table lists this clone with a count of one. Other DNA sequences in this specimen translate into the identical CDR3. CDR3 nucleotide sequence: TGTGCCAGCAGTCGAGACAGGGCATACGAGCAGTACTTC. This gives the protein CASSRDRAYEQYF. This chain connects TRBV6-6 to TRBJ2-7; 7 bases are shared with TRBD1. The germline V gene has CDR1 MNHNY and CDR2 SVGAGI (reference sequence). CDR3 size: 13 residues. V lost 5 bases, J lost 4 bases, and 5 bases stayed unmatched.

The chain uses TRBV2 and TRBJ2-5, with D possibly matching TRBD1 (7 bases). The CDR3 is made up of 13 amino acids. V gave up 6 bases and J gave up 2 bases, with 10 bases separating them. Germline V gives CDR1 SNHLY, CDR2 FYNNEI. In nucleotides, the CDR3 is TGTGCCAGCAGGACAGGGAGGCAAGAGACCCAGTACTTC. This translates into CASRTGRQETQYF. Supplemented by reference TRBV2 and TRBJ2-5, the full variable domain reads EPEVTQTPSHQVTQMGQEVILRCVPISNHLYFYWYRQILGQKVEFLVSFYNNEISEKSEIFDDQFSVERPDGSNFTLKIRSTKLEDSAMYFCASRTGRQETQYFGPGTRLLVL.

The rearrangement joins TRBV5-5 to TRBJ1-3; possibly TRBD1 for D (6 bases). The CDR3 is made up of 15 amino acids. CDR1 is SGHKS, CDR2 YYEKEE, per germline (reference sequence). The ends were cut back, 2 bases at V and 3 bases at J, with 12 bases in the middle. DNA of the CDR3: TGTGCCAGCAGCTTTCGGGACACCTATGGAAACACCATATATTTT. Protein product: CASSFRDTYGNTIYF.

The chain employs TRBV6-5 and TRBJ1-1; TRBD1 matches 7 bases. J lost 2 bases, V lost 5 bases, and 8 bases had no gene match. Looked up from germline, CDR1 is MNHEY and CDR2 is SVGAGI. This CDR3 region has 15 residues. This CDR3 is CASSTLTGLNTEAFF. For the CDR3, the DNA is TGTGCCAGCAGTACACTGACAGGGCTAAACACTGAAGCTTTCTTT.

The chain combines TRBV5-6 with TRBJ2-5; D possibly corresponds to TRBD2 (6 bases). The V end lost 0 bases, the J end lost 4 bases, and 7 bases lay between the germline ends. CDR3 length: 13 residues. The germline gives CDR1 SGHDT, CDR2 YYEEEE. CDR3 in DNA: TGTGCCAGCAGCTTGGTCGGGAGAGAGACCCAGTACTTC. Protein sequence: CASSLVGRETQYF.

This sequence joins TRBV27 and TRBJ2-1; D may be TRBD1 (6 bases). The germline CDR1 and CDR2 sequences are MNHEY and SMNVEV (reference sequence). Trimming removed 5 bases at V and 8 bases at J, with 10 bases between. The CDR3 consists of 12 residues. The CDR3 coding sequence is TGTGCCAGCAGTGTCAGGGGTGATGAGCAGTTCTTC. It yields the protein CASSVRGDEQFF.

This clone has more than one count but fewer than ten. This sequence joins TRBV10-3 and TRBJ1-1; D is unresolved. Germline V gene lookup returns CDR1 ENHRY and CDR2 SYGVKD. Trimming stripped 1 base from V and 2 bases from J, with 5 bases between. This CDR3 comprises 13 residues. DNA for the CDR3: TGTGCCATCAGTGAGTATTATAACACTGAAGCTTTCTTT. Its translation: CAISEYYNTEAFF.

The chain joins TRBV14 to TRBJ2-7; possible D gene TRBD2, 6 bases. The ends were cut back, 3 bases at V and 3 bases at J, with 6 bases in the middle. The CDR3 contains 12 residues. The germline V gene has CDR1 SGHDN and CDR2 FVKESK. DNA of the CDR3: TGTGCCAGCAGCCAGGGACTCTACGAGCAGTACTTC. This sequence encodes CASSQGLYEQYF.